The 14 T cell receptor beta chains in this list originate from one sample, sequenced in a study of radiotherapy plus CTLA-4 blockade in lung cancer. This table comes from immunoSEQ multiplex PCR, and its TCRdb copy is limited to in-frame clones, with some not included. The sample holds 27,000 or so clones, over 70% seen once. This specimen consisted of peripheral blood, obtained from a patient treated with radiotherapy plus ipilimumab. Source of these receptors: a human donor with non-small cell lung cancer that progressed on radiotherapy plus ipilimumab.

The rearrangement links TRBV13 to TRBJ1-2; 10 bases are shared with TRBD1. CDR1 is PRHDT and CDR2 is FYEKMQ in the germline V gene (reference sequence). The junction had 15 bases not matched to a gene; V was cut back by 7 bases and J by 13 bases. The CDR3 is made up of 14 amino acids. The CDR3 here is CASTPGQGNLGFTF. As DNA, the CDR3 is TGTGCCAGCACCCCGGGACAGGGGAATTTGGGTTTCACCTTC.

The chain is built from TRBV5-1 and TRBJ2-7; D is unclear. Per the germline V gene, CDR1 is SGHRS and CDR2 is YFSETQ. Trimming shortened V by 1 base and J by 1 base, and 3 bases separated the two germline ends. The CDR3 covers 12 residues. The CDR3 loop reads CASSLSSYEQYF. The CDR3, as DNA: TGCGCCAGCAGCTTGAGTTCCTACGAGCAGTACTTC.

This clone was observed a few times. In nucleotides, the CDR3 is TGTGCCAGCAGTCCATCAAGGATAAGCAATCAGCCCCAGCATTTT. It is translated as CASSPSRISNQPQHF. This rearrangement joins TRBV6-6 to TRBJ1-5; D is ambiguous. Germline CDR1 is MNHNY and CDR2 is SVGAGI (reference sequence). V was pared by 5 bases and J by 1 base, with 12 bases between. The CDR3 extends over 15 amino acids.

This clone was detected a few times. The V and J genes are TRBV4-1 and TRBJ2-7, with 7 nucleotides matching TRBD1. The V gene end was trimmed by 1 base and the J gene end by 1 base; junction bases not matched to a gene: 4. The CDR3 totals 15 residues. Germline V lookup: CDR1 MGHRA, CDR2 YSYEKL. CDR3 coding DNA: TGCGCCAGCAGCCAAGGTCCGGGACAGTCCTACGAGCAGTACTTC. Translation: CASSQGPGQSYEQYF.

The CDR3: CASSEFGRGYEQYF. The CDR3 DNA sequence: TGTGCCAGCAGTGAATTCGGCAGGGGCTACGAGCAGTACTTC. The chain has TRBV2 and TRBJ2-7; D is possibly TRBD1 (6 bases). V was shortened by 2 bases and J by 3 bases, with 11 bases between the two germline ends. Germline loops: CDR1 SNHLY, CDR2 FYNNEI. This CDR3 spans 14 amino acids.

With regard to this clone: The junction shows a germline mismatch at one end, possibly a read error. This chain uses TRBV7-8 with TRBJ2-1; no clear D. CDR3 length equals 11 residues. From germline, CDR1 is SGHVS and CDR2 FQNEAQ. The DNA of the CDR3 is TGTGCCAGCAGCTCCTTCAATGAGCAGTTCTTC. This translates into CASSSFNEQFF.

This clone was picked up a small number of times. This CDR3 is CASSQDTVRSPLHF. The CDR3 DNA reads as TGTGCCAGCAGCCAAGACACCGTTCGCTCACCCCTCCACTTT. This sequence joins TRBV4-2 and TRBJ1-6; D gene unclear. This CDR3 has 14 amino acids. With 0 bases removed from V and 10 bases from J, the gap between germline ends came to 10 bases. CDR1 and CDR2 from the germline V gene are LGHNA and YNFKEQ.

This clone has more than one count but fewer than ten. V gene TRBV18 combines with J gene TRBJ2-2; D ambiguous. In germline, CDR1 is KGHSH, CDR2 LQKENI. The CDR3 spans 11 residues. Trimming took 3 bases from V and 5 from J, leaving 1 base between them. CDR3 loop: CASSPTGELFF. CDR3 bases: TGTGCCAGCTCACCGACCGGGGAGCTGTTTTTT.

This clone has more than one count but fewer than ten. The gene calls are TRBV2 and TRBJ1-1, with D possibly matching TRBD1 (6 bases). V lost 7 bases and J lost 4, with 13 bases in between. The CDR3 consists of 13 residues. Germline assignment: CDR1 SNHLY and CDR2 FYNNEI. CDR3: CASIYRATTEAFF. The CDR3 region has the DNA TGTGCCAGCATATACAGGGCGACCACTGAAGCTTTCTTT.

J is TRBJ1-1 and V is TRBV11-2; no clear D. CDR1 SGHAT and CDR2 FQNNGV come from the germline V gene. CDR3 length: 12 residues. V lost 5 bases and J 6 bases, leaving 10 bases between the germline ends. CDR3 residues: CASSAESPEAFF. CDR3 DNA sequence: TGTGCCAGCAGCGCCGAATCACCTGAAGCTTTCTTT. Full variable domain (rest looked up from reference TRBV11-2 and TRBJ1-1): EAGVAQSPRYKIIEKRQSVAFWCNPISGHATLYWYQQILGQGPKLLIQFQNNGVVDDSQLPKDRFSAERLKGVDSTLKIQPAKLEDSAVYLCASSAESPEAFFGQGTRLTVV.

The chain combines TRBV7-3 with TRBJ1-2, with D perhaps TRBD1 (5 bases). Germline V gives CDR1 SGHTA, CDR2 FQGTGA. Trimming took off 5 bases at V and 7 bases at J, with 11 bases between the two ends. This CDR3 contains 12 residues. Here the CDR3 DNA reads TGTGCCAGCAGCGGCACAGGACCTGGCTACACCTTC. It codes for CASSGTGPGYTF.

The genes are TRBV10-2 and TRBJ2-7; D not resolved. Trimming took off 6 bases at V and 2 bases at J, with 8 bases between the two ends. Germline-derived CDR1 and CDR2 are WSHSY and SAAADI. The length of the CDR3 is 12 residues. The chain's CDR3 is CASSPNTYEQYF. CDR3 DNA: TGCGCCAGCAGCCCCAATACCTACGAGCAGTACTTC.

This clone showed up just a few times. The chain has TRBV28 and TRBJ2-1; 11 bases fit TRBD1. Looked up from germline, CDR1 is MDHEN and CDR2 is SYDVKM. The CDR3 runs to 15 residues. V lost 5 bases and J lost 2; bases outside the gene matches: 2. CDR3 sequence (DNA): TGTGCCAGCAGTCTGGGACAGGGGGCCTACAATGAGCAGTTCTTC. This gives the protein CASSLGQGAYNEQFF.

The chain has TRBV28 and TRBJ2-7; 7 bases match TRBD1. The CDR3 has 14 amino acids. Looked up from germline, CDR1 is MDHEN and CDR2 is SYDVKM. With 4 bases clipped from V and 2 bases from J, the junction kept 5 bases outside the gene matches. The CDR3: CASSSDRFPYEQYF. CDR3 sequence (DNA): TGTGCCAGCAGTTCGGACAGGTTTCCCTACGAGCAGTACTTC.